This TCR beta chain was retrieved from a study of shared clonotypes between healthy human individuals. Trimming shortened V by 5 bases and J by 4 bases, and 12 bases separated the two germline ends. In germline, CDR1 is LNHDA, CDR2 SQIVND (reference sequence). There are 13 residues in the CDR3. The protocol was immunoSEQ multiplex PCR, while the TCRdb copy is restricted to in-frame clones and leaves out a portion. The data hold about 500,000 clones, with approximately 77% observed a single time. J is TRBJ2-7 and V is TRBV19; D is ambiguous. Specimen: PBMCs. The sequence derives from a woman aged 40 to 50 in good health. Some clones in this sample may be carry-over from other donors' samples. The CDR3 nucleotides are TGTGCCAGTAGTTTGAGGACGAGTTACGAGCAGTACTTC. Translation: CASSLRTSYEQYF.